The text below deals with one T cell receptor beta chain. In the authors' methods: Cell counts per sample came from amplifying reference gene primers. Produced via immunoSEQ multiplex PCR; TCRdb's table is partial and in-frame only. V, J and clone size are those of that table, while D and trimming were read from the DNA. The sample lists about 89,000 clones, 75% to 90% occurring once. The sample originates from a study of blood T cell repertoires in COVID-19. Turning to the study itself: Italy, Spain and the United States were the sources of the convalescent and acute COVID-19 samples. PBMCs, B-cell-depleted T cells, or T cells were the source of the cDNA or gDNA that made up the material.

The source material was peripheral blood. This TCR came from an elderly woman with acute or convalescent COVID-19.

This chain's CDR3 is CASSFRGDYTF. For the CDR3, the DNA is TGTGCCAGCAGTTTCAGGGGTGACTACACCTTC. The rearrangement joins TRBV6-5 to TRBJ1-2; weak D call: TRBD1 (6 bases). Germline values: CDR1 MNHEY, CDR2 SVGAGI. V shed 4 bases and J shed 10 bases, with 10 bases lying between them. This CDR3 is 11 amino acids long.